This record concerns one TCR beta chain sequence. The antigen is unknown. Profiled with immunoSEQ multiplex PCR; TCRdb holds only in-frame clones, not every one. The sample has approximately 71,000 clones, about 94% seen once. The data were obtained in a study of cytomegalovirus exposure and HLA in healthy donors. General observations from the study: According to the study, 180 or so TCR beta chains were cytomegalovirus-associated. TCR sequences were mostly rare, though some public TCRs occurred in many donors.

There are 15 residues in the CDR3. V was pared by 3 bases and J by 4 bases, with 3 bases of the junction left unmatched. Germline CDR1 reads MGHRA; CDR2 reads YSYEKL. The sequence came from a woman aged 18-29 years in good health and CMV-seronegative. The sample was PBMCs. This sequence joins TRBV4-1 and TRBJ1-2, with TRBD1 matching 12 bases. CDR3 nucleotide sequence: TGCGCCAGCAGCCAGGGACAGGGGGCCCTCTATGGCTACACCTTC. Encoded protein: CASSQGQGALYGYTF.